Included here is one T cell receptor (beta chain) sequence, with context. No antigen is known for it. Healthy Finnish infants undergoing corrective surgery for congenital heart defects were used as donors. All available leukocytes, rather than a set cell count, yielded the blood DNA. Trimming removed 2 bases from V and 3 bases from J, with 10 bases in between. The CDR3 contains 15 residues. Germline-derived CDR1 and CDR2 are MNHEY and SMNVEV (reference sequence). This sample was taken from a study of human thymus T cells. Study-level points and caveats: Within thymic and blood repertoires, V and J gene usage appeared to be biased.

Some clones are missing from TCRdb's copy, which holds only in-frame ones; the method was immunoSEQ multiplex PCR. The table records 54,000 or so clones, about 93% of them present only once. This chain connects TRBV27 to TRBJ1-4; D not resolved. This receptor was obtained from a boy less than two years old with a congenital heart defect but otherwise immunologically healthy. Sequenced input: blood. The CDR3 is CASSLGFSANEKLFF. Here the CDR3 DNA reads TGTGCCAGCAGTTTAGGGTTTTCGGCTAATGAAAAACTGTTTTTT. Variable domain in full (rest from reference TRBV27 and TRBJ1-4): EAQVTQNPRYLITVTGKKLTVTCSQNMNHEYMSWYRQDPGLGLRQIYYSMNVEVTDKGDVPEGYKVSRKEKRNFPLILESPSPNQTSLYFCASSLGFSANEKLFFGSGTQLSVL.